The clone carrying this T cell receptor (beta chain) was recorded at least ten times. TCRdb passed the RT-PCR reads through MiXCR, listing each CDR3 protein once. The sample carries more than 400,000 distinct CDR3 sequences, 6.5% to 8% recorded once. These data belong to a study of response to subunit inactivated influenza vaccine. The CDR3 is 20 residues long. The germline V gene has CDR1 MNHEY and CDR2 SVGAGI. V was trimmed by 3 bases and J by 6 bases, leaving 30 bases between them. The material sequenced was PBMCs from blood, taken about 24 months after vaccination. The TCR sequence derives from a man aged 45 to 75 who received an inactivated influenza vaccine. The chain couples TRBV6-5 to TRBJ1-5; tentative D call: TRBD1 (5 bases). The DNA for the CDR3 is TGTGCCAGCAGTTATCGTTATGAATTTTGGGTCTCCGGGACTAGTCAGCCCCAGCATTTT. The encoded protein is CASSYRYEFWVSGTSQPQHF.